The rows below give T cell receptor beta chains drawn from one sample of a study of CD8 T cells in ankylosing spondylitis. TCRdb re-analysed the 5' RACE reads in MiXCR, keeping a single row per CDR3 protein. The repertoire holds 300,000 to 400,000 distinct CDR3 sequences, roughly 11% seen once, with 8% to 9.5% in the top ten. Sequencing used blood, either unsorted or a sorted T cell fraction (not recorded which). Receptors were obtained from a female donor with ankylosing spondylitis or in good health (not recorded which). The CDR3 runs from the conserved cysteine through the conserved F or W. D genes are given only for firm matches. Size is stated for part of the rows, as once, few or many counts, or as a class when the clone is expanded.

V gene	J gene	clone size	D gene	CDR3 DNA	CDR3 protein
TRBV27	TRBJ2-3	.	.	TGTGCCAGCAGTTTCGGTTTGAGCACAGATACGCAGTATTTT	CASSFGLSTDTQYF
TRBV20-1	TRBJ2-6	many	.	TGCAGTGTTAAAGGTCTTCTACTTGGGGCCAACGTCCTGACTTTC	CSVKGLLLGANVLTF
TRBV7-8	TRBJ2-7	few	.	TGTGCCAGCAGCATGGACAGTGGTATCTACGAGCAGTACTTC	CASSMDSGIYEQYF
TRBV5-1	TRBJ1-1	.	.	TGCGCCAGCAGCTTGGACGTGGGGGCGGCTGAAGCTTTCTTT	CASSLDVGAAEAFF
TRBV4-2	TRBJ2-1	many	TRBD1	TGTGCCAGCAGCCAAGATCTCACAGGGGGCCGGAATGAGCAGTTCTTC	CASSQDLTGGRNEQFF
TRBV7-6	TRBJ2-5	few	.	TGTGCCAGCAGCTGGGGTGGGATGTACCAAGAGACCCAGTACTTC	CASSWGGMYQETQYF
TRBV7-2	TRBJ1-2	.	.	TGTGCCAGCAGCTTATCGGGGGCGGGTGGCTACACCTTC	CASSLSGAGGYTF
TRBV21-1	TRBJ2-3	many	.	TGTGCCAGCAGCTCAGGACGAGCCCCGAATTATATGGCGGGGGGGCCGGATACGCAGTATTTT	CASSSGRAPNYMAGGPDTQYF
TRBV20-1	TRBJ1-1	many	.	TGCAGTGCTAGAGCCTTACTGGGGAGGGTGCGGCCGGGTGCTTTCTTT	CSARALLGRVRPGAFF
TRBV3-1	TRBJ2-6	.	.	TGTGCCAGCAGCCGGAAGGGGGCCAACGTCCTGACTTTC	CASSRKGANVLTF
TRBV20-1	TRBJ2-2	many	.	TGCAGTGCCCTTCGGGGGGCGTTATATGGCACCGGGGAGCTGTTTTTT	CSALRGALYGTGELFF
TRBV12-3/TRBV12-4	TRBJ1-6	.	.	TGTGCCAGCAGTTCGTTGGGGGATGGGTCACCCCTCCACTTT	CASSSLGDGSPLHF
TRBV15	TRBJ2-7	.	TRBD1	TGTGCCACCAGCGTACGGGGACAGCCCTACGAGCAGTACTTC	CATSVRGQPYEQYF
TRBV5-1	TRBJ2-1	.	.	TGCGCCAGCAGCTTGGCTAACGTCGACTACAATGAGCAGTTCTTC	CASSLANVDYNEQFF
TRBV14	TRBJ2-7	many	.	TGTGCCAGCAGCCGAGGGACGGTGAGGTTGAGGGAGCAGTACTTC	CASSRGTVRLREQYF
TRBV27	TRBJ2-1	many	TRBD2	TGTGCCAGCAGTTCTAGCGGGAGGGCCTGGTCCTACAATGAGCAGTTCTTC	CASSSSGRAWSYNEQFF
TRBV18	TRBJ2-3	.	.	TGTGCCAGCTCACCAGAGACAGCTCCCTTAGATACGCAGTATTTT	CASSPETAPLDTQYF
TRBV10-3	TRBJ2-1	many	TRBD2	TGTGCCATCAGTGGAGGACTAGCGGACTCCTACAATGAGCAGTTCTTC	CAISGGLADSYNEQFF
TRBV28	TRBJ1-3	few	TRBD1	TGTGCCAGCAGTTCCTACCGGGACAGGGGGGACACCATATATTTT	CASSSYRDRGDTIYF
TRBV6-6	TRBJ1-6	many	.	TGTGCCAGCAGCTACTACGGTAATTCACCCCTCCACTTT	CASSYYGNSPLHF